These 2 T cell receptor beta chains were all obtained from the same sample, sequenced in a study of a mutant IDH1 vaccine in newly diagnosed glioma. Profiled with immunoSEQ multiplex PCR; TCRdb holds only in-frame clones, not every one. The sample has about 32,000 clones, about 78% seen once. The time point denotes: week 11, during vaccination. It was 300 ug of mutant IDH1 20-mer peptide that made up each vaccine dose, given with topical imiquimod. These receptors' antigens are unknown. The sequencing used PBMCs, collected from a glioma patient whose treatment included an IDH1 peptide vaccine. The receptors originated from a man in his thirties or forties with glioma.

The chain carries TRBV6-5 and TRBJ2-7; 8 nucleotides agree with TRBD1. Germline lookup yields CDR1 MNHEY and CDR2 SVGAGI. The CDR3 runs 15 residues. The V segment lost 5 bases and the J segment 7 bases; nucleotides outside the gene matches: 13. The CDR3 DNA reads as TGTGCCAGCAGTCCTGGACAGGGCCCTTTGAGGGAGCAGTACTTC. Encoded protein: CASSPGQGPLREQYF.

The chain has TRBV6-6 and TRBJ1-3, with D possibly matching TRBD1 (5 bases). V dropped 2 bases and J dropped 1 base, with 12 bases sitting between them. This CDR3 has 16 amino acids. From germline, CDR1 is MNHNY and CDR2 SVGAGI (reference sequence). Here the CDR3 reads CASSYTAKGSGNTIYF. CDR3 DNA: TGTGCCAGCAGTTACACCGCGAAGGGGTCTGGAAACACCATATATTTT.